This T cell receptor (beta chain) was documented in a study of CD8+ T cells in alopecia areata (dated by TCRdb to the late 2010s). Regarding the study in general: The treated patients took part in an open-label pilot trial in which moderate-to-severe alopecia areata was treated with oral tofacitinib at 5 to 10 mg twice daily. In both human patients and the C3H/HeJ mouse model, the study applied high-throughput TCRbeta sequencing to look at T cell clonal expansion in alopecia areata. RNA was extracted with the PAXgene miRNA kit for fixed scalp, the miRNeasy kit for PBMCs, and the RNeasy kit for mouse skin. Amplification of TCRbeta CDR3 regions was done by immunoSEQ multiplex PCR using 35 Vbeta forward primers and 13 Jbeta reverse primers. Patients on tofacitinib were biopsied at baseline and after 4 and 24 weeks of treatment, and several of the patients also had a later scalp biopsy. In humans, TCRbeta sequencing was performed on scalp tissue and on sorted CD4+ and CD8+ peripheral blood T cells from healthy controls and from patients with patchy or totalis/universalis alopecia areata. Scalp clonality was compared across normal scalp (n=4), patchy alopecia areata scalp (n=8), and alopecia totalis/universalis scalp (n=8). The SALT score, which quantifies the percentage of affected scalp surface area, was used to measure disease severity in treated patients. Tofacitinib was administered for 6 to 18 months, and 6 months of follow-up off drug were then conducted to assess delayed response and recurrence. Broad study findings and their caveats: Compared with normal scalp, lesional scalp had higher clonality and more expanded CD8+ clones, particularly in alopecia totalis/universalis, a pattern that suggests antigenic drive. Unlike mouse skin, where gammadelta T cells dominate, normal human skin contains resident alphabeta T cells that get sequenced too, which complicates analysis of the scalp TCR repertoire. TCR sequences shared between patients were less clear than in mice, possibly partly because of HLA diversity in the patient population. During tofacitinib treatment, many expanded lesional clones remained in scalp and blood, and this persistence may partly explain relapse after treatment is stopped. Because the treated cohort was small and had only one nonresponder, larger studies are needed to examine links between baseline CD8+ expansion and response. Scalp clonality and the number of expanded CD8+ clones among the top 100 scalp clones were significantly decreased by tofacitinib.

The sample holds one count of this clone. The clone's antigen remains unknown. Base qualities are not recorded, but no much larger clone differs from it by a single base. The receptor library was made with the immunoSEQ multiplex PCR assay. RNA was extracted from all samples and reverse transcribed into cDNA, which served as template for TCR sequencing. SuperScript III was used for first-strand cDNA synthesis, primed with a 2:1 mix of oligo-dT and random hexamers. A synthetic immune receptor repertoire was used to gauge amplification bias, and whatever bias remained was removed computationally. As for the original processing: Raw reads were preprocessed for error removal, and CDR3 was defined according to IMGT conventions as running from the conserved cysteine to phenylalanine. Clonality was calculated as 1 minus Shannon entropy normalized by log2 of the number of productive unique TCRs. Whether each scalp clone was CD4 or CD8 was inferred by checking scalp TCRbeta sequences against the CD4 and CD8 repertoires from sorted blood. TCRdb took this table from immuneACCESS and kept in-frame rearrangements with V and J called. Such tables lack part of the clones; where checked against another copy, unresolved V genes explain under half of the gap, and the rest is unexplained. V, J and clone size are taken as reported in that table, and D and trimming were inferred from the DNA itself. This sample comprises about 76,000 clones, around 61% of them detected only once. The ten largest clones capture roughly a quarter of the sample.

Clipping removes 2 bases from V and 3 bases from J, with 15 as the unmatched junction base count. The germline V gene (reference sequence) sets CDR1 to SEHNR and CDR2 to FQNEAQ. The CDR3 runs 18 residues from the cysteine to the phenylalanine. Of all the DNA, just the CDR3 is kept, 54 bases in frame from base 1. Sample time point, as interpreted from the label and publication: 20 to 30 weeks on oral tofacitinib. The treatment or condition label of this sample denotes: oral pan-JAK inhibitor, 5-10 mg twice daily. From alopecia areata patients, peripheral blood was collected along with lesional scalp punch biopsies. PBMCs were separated by density centrifugation and stained for CD3, CD4 and CD8, after which CD4+ and CD8+ T cells were sorted on a FACSAria.

Material: CD8+ T cells sorted from blood, obtained at week 24, from a patient treated with tofacitinib. This sequence originates from a human donor with alopecia areata. This chain joins TRBV7-9 to TRBJ1-1, with 7 junctional bases fitting TRBD1. This receptor has the CDR3 CASSLTTQTGTSHTEAFF. The DNA sequence follows: TGTGCCAGCAGCTTAACGACTCAGACAGGGACTTCGCACACTGAAGCTTTCTTT.